The 5 T cell receptor beta chains reported below all come from one sample, sequenced in a study of cytomegalovirus exposure and HLA in healthy donors. Researchers ran the PCR with 60 Vbeta and 13 Jbeta primers. Data came from immunoSEQ multiplex PCR; TCRdb stores just in-frame clones and leaves some out. The sample shows 85,000 to 110,000 clones, about 71% of them seen only once. Sequenced input: PBMCs. All receptors come from a woman aged 45-60 years in good health and CMV-seronegative.

V gene TRBV7-8 combines with J gene TRBJ1-6; the match to TRBD1 covers 7 bases. The ends lost 2 bases at V and 7 bases at J; junction bases unmatched: 14. This CDR3 is built from 18 residues. Germline V gene lookup returns CDR1 SGHVS and CDR2 FQNEAQ. This CDR3 reads CASSLKELGTVTNSPLHF. The CDR3 DNA reads TGTGCCAGCAGCTTAAAAGAGCTCGGGACAGTAACAAATTCACCCCTCCACTTT.

This clone was observed a handful of times. The rearrangement uses TRBV28 and TRBJ1-6; possible D gene TRBD1, 6 bases. Germline assignment: CDR1 MDHEN and CDR2 SYDVKM. V lost 8 bases and J 9 bases, leaving 17 bases between the germline ends. This CDR3 has 14 residues. The CDR3, as DNA: TGTGCCAGCCAGATAAAGACAGGTAGTTCACCCCTCCACTTT. Protein: CASQIKTGSSPLHF.

This chain links TRBV7-8 with TRBJ1-1, with a tentative D call TRBD1 (5 bases). The CDR3 has 14 amino acids. The germline V gene has CDR1 SGHVS and CDR2 FQNEAQ. Between the trimmed V and J ends, which lost 1 base and 0 bases, there was a span of 6 bases. CDR3 sequence: CASSLGQMNTEAFF. The CDR3 coding sequence is TGTGCCAGCAGCTTAGGACAGATGAACACTGAAGCTTTCTTT.

J is TRBJ2-3 and V is TRBV5-5, with D perhaps matching TRBD2 (5 bases). The CDR3 length is 15 residues. The germline V gene has CDR1 SGHKS and CDR2 YYEKEE (reference sequence). Trimming stripped 0 bases from V and 4 bases from J, with 12 bases between. The CDR3 region has the DNA TGTGCCAGCAGCTTGGAAGGGCTTAGCGCAGATACGCAGTATTTT. This translates into CASSLEGLSADTQYF.

V gene TRBV6-1 combines with J gene TRBJ2-7; maybe TRBD2 (5 bases). The CDR3 is 15 residues long. The V and J ends lost 6 bases and 4 bases respectively, with 19 bases between them. Looked up from germline, CDR1 is MNHNS and CDR2 is SASEGT. CDR3 nucleotide sequence: TGTGCCAGCAGGGAATCGAGGGTACGCTTGTACGAGCAGTACTTC. Protein product: CASRESRVRLYEQYF.